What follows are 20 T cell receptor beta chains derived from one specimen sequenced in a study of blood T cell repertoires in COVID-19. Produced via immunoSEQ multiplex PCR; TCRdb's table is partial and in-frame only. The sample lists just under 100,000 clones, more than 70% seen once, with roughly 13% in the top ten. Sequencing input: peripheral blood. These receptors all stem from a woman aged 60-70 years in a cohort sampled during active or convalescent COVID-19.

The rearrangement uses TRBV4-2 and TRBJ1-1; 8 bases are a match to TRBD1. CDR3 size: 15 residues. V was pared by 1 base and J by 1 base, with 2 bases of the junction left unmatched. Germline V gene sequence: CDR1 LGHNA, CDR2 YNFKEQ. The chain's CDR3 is CASSQGGQANTEAFF. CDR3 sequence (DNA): TGTGCCAGCAGCCAAGGGGGACAGGCGAACACTGAAGCTTTCTTT.

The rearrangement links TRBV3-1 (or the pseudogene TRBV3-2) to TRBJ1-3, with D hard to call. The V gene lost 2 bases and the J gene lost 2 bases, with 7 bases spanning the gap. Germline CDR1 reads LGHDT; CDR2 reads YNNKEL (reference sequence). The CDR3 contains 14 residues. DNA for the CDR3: TGTGCCAGCAGCCAAACGGGAACTGGAAACACCATATATTTT. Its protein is CASSQTGTGNTIYF.

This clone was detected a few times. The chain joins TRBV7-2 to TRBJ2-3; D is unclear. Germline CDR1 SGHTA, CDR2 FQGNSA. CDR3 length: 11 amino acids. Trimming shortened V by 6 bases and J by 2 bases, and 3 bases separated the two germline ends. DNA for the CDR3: TGTGCCAGCAGTTACACAGATACGCAGTATTTT. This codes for CASSYTDTQYF.

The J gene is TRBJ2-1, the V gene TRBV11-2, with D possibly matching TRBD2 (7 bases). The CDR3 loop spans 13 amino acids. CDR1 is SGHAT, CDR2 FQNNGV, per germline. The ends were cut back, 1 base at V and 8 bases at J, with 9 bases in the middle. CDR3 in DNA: TGTGCCAGCAGCTTAGGGGGGGGCGATGAGCAGTTCTTC. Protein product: CASSLGGGDEQFF.

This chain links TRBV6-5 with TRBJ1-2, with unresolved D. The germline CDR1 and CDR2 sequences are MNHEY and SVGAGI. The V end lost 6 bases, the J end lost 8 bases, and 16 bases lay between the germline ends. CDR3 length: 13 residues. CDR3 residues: CASSQQVAGGYTF. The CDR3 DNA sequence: TGTGCCAGCAGCCAGCAGGTGGCGGGAGGCTACACCTTC.

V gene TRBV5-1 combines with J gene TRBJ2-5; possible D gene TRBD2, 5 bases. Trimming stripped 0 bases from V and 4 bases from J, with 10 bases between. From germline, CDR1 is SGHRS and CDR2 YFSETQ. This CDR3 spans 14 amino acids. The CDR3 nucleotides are TGCGCCAGCAGCTTGGCGCTAGCTGGAGAGACCCAGTACTTC. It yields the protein CASSLALAGETQYF.

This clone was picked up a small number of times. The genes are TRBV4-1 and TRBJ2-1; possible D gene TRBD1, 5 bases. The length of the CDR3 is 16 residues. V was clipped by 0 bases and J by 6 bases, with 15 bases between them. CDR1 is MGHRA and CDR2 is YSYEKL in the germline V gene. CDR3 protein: CASSQEVRVILNEQFF. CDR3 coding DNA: TGCGCCAGCAGCCAAGAGGTCAGGGTAATCCTCAATGAGCAGTTCTTC.

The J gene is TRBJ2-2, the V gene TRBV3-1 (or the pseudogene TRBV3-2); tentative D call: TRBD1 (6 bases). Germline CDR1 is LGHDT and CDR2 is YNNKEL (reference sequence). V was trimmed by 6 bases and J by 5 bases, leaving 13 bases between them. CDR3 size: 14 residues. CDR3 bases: TGTGCCAGCAGACTACAGGGTGAGACCGGGGAGCTGTTTTTT. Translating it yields CASRLQGETGELFF.

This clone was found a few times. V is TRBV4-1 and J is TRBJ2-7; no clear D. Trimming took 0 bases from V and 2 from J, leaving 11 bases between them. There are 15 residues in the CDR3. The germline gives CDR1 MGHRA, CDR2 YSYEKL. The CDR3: CASSQDVHSTYEQYF. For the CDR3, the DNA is TGCGCCAGCAGCCAAGATGTGCACAGTACCTACGAGCAGTACTTC.

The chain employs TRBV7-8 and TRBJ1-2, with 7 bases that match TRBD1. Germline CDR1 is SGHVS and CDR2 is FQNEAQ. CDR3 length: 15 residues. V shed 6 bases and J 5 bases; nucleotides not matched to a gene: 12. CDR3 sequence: CASRPQGFAWYGYTF. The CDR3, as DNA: TGTGCCAGCAGGCCACAGGGGTTTGCTTGGTATGGCTACACCTTC.

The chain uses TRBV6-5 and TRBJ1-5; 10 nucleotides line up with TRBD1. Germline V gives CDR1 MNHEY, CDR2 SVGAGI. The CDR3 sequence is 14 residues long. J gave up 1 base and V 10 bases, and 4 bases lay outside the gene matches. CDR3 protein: CATRTGGSNQPQHF. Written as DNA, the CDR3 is TGTGCCACCCGGACAGGGGGAAGCAATCAGCCCCAGCATTTT.

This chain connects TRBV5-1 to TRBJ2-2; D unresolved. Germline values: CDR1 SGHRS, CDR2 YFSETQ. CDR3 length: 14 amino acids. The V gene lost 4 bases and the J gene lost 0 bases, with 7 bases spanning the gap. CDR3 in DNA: TGCGCCAGCAGCCCTCCTACGAACACCGGGGAGCTGTTTTTT. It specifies CASSPPTNTGELFF. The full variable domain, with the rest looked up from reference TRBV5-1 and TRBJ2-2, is KAGVTQTPRYLIKTRGQQVTLSCSPISGHRSVSWYQQTPGQGLQFLFEYFSETQRNKGNFPGRFSGRQFSNSRSEMNVSTLELGDSALYLCASSPPTNTGELFFGEGSRLTVL.

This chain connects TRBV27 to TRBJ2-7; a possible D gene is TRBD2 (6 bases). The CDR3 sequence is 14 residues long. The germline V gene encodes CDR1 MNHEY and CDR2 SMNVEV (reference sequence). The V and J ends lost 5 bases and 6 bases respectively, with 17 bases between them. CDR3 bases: TGTGCCAGCAGTCCTGACGGACGGACTATCGAGCAGTACTTC. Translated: CASSPDGRTIEQYF.

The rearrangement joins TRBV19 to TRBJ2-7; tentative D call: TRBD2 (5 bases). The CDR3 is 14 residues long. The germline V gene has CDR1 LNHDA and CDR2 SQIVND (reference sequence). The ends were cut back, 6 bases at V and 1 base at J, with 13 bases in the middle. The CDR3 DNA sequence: TGTGCCAGTAGATATGGGCCGGGGTCCTACGAGCAGTACTTC. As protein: CASRYGPGSYEQYF.

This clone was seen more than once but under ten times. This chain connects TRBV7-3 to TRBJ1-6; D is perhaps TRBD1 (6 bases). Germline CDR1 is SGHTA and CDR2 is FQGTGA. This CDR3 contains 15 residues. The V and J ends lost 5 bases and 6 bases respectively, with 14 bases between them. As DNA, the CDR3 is TGTGCCAGCAGCCAACAGGGTTTGAGTAATTCACCCCTCCACTTT. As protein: CASSQQGLSNSPLHF.

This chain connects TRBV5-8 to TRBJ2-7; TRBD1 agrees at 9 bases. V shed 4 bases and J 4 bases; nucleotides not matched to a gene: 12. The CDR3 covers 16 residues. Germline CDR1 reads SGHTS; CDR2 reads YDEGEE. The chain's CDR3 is CASSRTGTGTSYEQYF. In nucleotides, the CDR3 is TGTGCCAGCAGCCGAACCGGGACAGGGACTTCTTACGAGCAGTACTTC.

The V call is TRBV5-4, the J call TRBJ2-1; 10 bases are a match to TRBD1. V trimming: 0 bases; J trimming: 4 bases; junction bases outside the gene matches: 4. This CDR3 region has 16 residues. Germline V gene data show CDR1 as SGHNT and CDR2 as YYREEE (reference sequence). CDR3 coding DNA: TGTGCCAGCAGCTTGGCCGGGACAGGGGCGTACAATGAGCAGTTCTTC. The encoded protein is CASSLAGTGAYNEQFF. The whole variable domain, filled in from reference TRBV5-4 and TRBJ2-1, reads ETGVTQSPTHLIKTRGQQVTLRCSSQSGHNTVSWYQQALGQGPQFIFQYYREEENGRGNFPPRFSGLQFPNYSSELNVNALELDDSALYLCASSLAGTGAYNEQFFGPGTRLTVL.

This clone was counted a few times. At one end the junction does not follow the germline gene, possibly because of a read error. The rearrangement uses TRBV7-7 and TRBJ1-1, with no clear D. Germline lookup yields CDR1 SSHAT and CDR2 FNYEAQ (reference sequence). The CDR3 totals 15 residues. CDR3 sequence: CASSLFGATNTEAFF. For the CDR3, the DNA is TGTGCTAGCAGCTTATTTGGAGCCACGAACACTGAAGCTTTCTTT.

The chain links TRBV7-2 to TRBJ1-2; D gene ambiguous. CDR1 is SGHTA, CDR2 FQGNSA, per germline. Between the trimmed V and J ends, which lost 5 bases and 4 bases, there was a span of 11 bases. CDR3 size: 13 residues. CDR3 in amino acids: CASSRRDFYGYTF. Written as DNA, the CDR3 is TGTGCCAGCAGCCGCCGGGATTTCTATGGCTACACCTTC.

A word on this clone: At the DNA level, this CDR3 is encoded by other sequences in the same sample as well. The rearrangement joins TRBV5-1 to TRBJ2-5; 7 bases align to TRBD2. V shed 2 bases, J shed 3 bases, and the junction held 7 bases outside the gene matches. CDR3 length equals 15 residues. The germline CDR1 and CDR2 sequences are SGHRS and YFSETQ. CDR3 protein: CASSLVGGVEETQYF. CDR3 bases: TGCGCCAGCAGCTTAGTTGGGGGGGTTGAAGAGACCCAGTACTTC. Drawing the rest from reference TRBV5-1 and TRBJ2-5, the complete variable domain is KAGVTQTPRYLIKTRGQQVTLSCSPISGHRSVSWYQQTPGQGLQFLFEYFSETQRNKGNFPGRFSGRQFSNSRSEMNVSTLELGDSALYLCASSLVGGVEETQYFGPGTRLLVL.